Listed here are 13 T cell receptor beta chains from one sample, sequenced in a study of cytomegalovirus exposure and HLA in healthy donors. 13 Jbeta primers and 60 Vbeta primers were used for the PCR. Sequenced by immunoSEQ multiplex PCR; TCRdb stores in-frame clones only, minus some. The sample holds about 18,000 clones, about 80% seen once. Material: PBMCs. Source of these receptors: a human donor in good health.

The chain employs TRBV7-9 and TRBJ2-1, with 7 bases matching TRBD1. Losses at the gene ends were 4 bases for V and 1 base for J; bases not matched to a gene: 1. CDR3 length equals 14 residues. Germline CDR1 SEHNR, CDR2 FQNEAQ (reference sequence). CDR3 sequence reads: CASSSGGSYNEQFF. CDR3 bases: TGTGCCAGCAGCTCAGGGGGTTCCTACAATGAGCAGTTCTTC.

In its sample, this clone was seen once. The chain carries TRBV7-3 and TRBJ1-4, with 9 bases that match TRBD1. This CDR3 comprises 12 residues. Germline V gives CDR1 SGHTA, CDR2 FQGTGA. The ends lost 9 bases at V and 8 bases at J; junction bases unmatched: 4. This chain's CDR3 is CARGTGIEKLFF. CDR3 in DNA: TGTGCCAGGGGGACAGGGATCGAAAAACTGTTTTTT.

This rearrangement joins TRBV19 to TRBJ2-7; 7 bases map to TRBD1. The germline gives CDR1 LNHDA, CDR2 SQIVND (reference sequence). The CDR3 runs to 16 residues. With 5 bases clipped from V and 1 base from J, the junction kept 11 bases outside the gene matches. The CDR3 spells CASSPLGQATSYEQYF. In nucleotides, the CDR3 is TGTGCCAGTAGTCCCCTCGGACAGGCGACGTCCTACGAGCAGTACTTC.

This chain connects TRBV19 to TRBJ2-2; TRBD1 agrees at 8 bases. Trimming took 7 bases from V and 8 from J; bases not matched to a gene: 12. The CDR3 extends over 15 amino acids. The germline CDR1 and CDR2 sequences are LNHDA and SQIVND (reference sequence). The CDR3 is CASNPRQGTLGELFF. The CDR3 coding sequence is TGTGCCAGTAATCCAAGACAGGGGACTTTGGGGGAGCTGTTTTTT.

V is TRBV5-6 and J is TRBJ1-6, with 9 bases aligning to TRBD1. V lost 4 bases and J lost 10; bases outside the gene matches: 9. This CDR3 has 15 amino acids. CDR1 and CDR2 from the germline V gene are SGHDT and YYEEEE. The CDR3 DNA reads TGTGCCAGCAGCGCGCCGGGACAGGGTTTCTCACCCCTCCACTTT. Its translation is CASSAPGQGFSPLHF. Full variable domain (missing parts from reference TRBV5-6 and TRBJ1-6): DAGVTQSPTHLIKTRGQQVTLRCSPKSGHDTVSWYQQALGQGPQFIFQYYEEEERQRGNFPDRFSGHQFPNYSSELNVNALLLGDSALYLCASSAPGQGFSPLHFGNGTRLTVT.

The V call is TRBV5-4, the J call TRBJ1-2; D is undetermined. V lost 0 bases, J lost 9 bases, and 9 bases lay in between. The CDR3 runs to 12 residues. Germline CDR1 SGHNT, CDR2 YYREEE (reference sequence). The CDR3 nucleotides are TGTGCCAGCAGCTTGGGCCCCGACAGCTACACCTTC. Protein sequence: CASSLGPDSYTF.

V usage is TRBV9 and J usage is TRBJ2-2; D is unclear. Trimming stripped 4 bases from V and 9 bases from J, with 10 bases between. The CDR3 sequence is 12 residues long. CDR1 is SGDLS, CDR2 YYNGEE, per germline. CDR3 bases: TGTGCCAGCAGCTCAGATGGTTGGGAGCTGTTTTTT. Protein: CASSSDGWELFF.

The chain is built from TRBV4-1 and TRBJ2-2; D might be TRBD2 (7 bases). The CDR3 length is 18 residues. Germline values: CDR1 MGHRA, CDR2 YSYEKL. Trimming left V 4 bases short and J 6 bases short, with 24 bases between. The DNA of the CDR3 is TGCGCCAGCAGCCCCGGGGGTATCAGGGGCGGGAGAGCCGGGGAGCTGTTTTTT. As protein: CASSPGGIRGGRAGELFF.

This chain joins TRBV6-6 and TRBJ1-4, with 7 bases aligning to TRBD1. The CDR3 extends over 16 amino acids. The V segment lost 6 bases and the J segment 2 bases; nucleotides outside the gene matches: 9. Germline V lookup: CDR1 MNHNY, CDR2 SVGAGI (reference sequence). Here the CDR3 reads CASSPGPGQTNEKLFF. The CDR3 nucleotides read TGTGCCAGCAGCCCGGGCCCGGGACAGACTAATGAAAAACTGTTTTTT.

The V gene is TRBV7-8, the J gene TRBJ2-2; D gene uncertain. There are 13 residues in the CDR3. V lost 7 bases to trimming and J lost 7 bases, with 13 bases between them. From germline, CDR1 is SGHVS and CDR2 FQNEAQ. The CDR3 DNA reads as TGTGCCAGCACCACCCCTCCCGGCGGGGAGCTGTTTTTT. Protein: CASTTPPGGELFF.

The chain recombines TRBV7-2 with TRBJ2-7; D not certain. Germline-derived CDR1 and CDR2 are SGHTA and FQGNSA. The CDR3 is 15 residues long. V was pared by 4 bases and J by 2 bases, with 15 bases between. In DNA, the CDR3 is TGTGCCAGCAGCTCCCGACACCTAATAGCCTACGAGCAGTACTTC. This codes for CASSSRHLIAYEQYF. Using reference TRBV7-2 and TRBJ2-7 for the parts outside the CDR3, the full variable domain is GAGVSQSPSNKVTEKGKDVELRCDPISGHTALYWYRQSLGQGLEFLIYFQGNSAPDKSGLPSDRFSAERTGGSVSTLTIQRTQQEDSAVYLCASSSRHLIAYEQYFGPGTRLTVT.

The rearrangement joins TRBV18 to TRBJ1-1, with TRBD1 as a possible D gene (5 bases). Germline lookup yields CDR1 KGHSH and CDR2 LQKENI. The CDR3 loop spans 13 amino acids. V lost 3 bases and J 5 bases, leaving 10 bases between the germline ends. The CDR3 protein is CASSPDYRTEAFF. The CDR3 nucleotides are TGTGCCAGCTCACCGGATTACAGGACTGAAGCTTTCTTT.

The rearrangement uses TRBV7-9 and TRBJ2-2; TRBD2 is a possible D gene (6 bases). This CDR3 has 13 amino acids. V shed 10 bases and J shed 1 base, with 10 bases lying between them. In germline, CDR1 is SEHNR, CDR2 FQNEAQ (reference sequence). The CDR3 reads CANSGVNTGELFF. As DNA, the CDR3 is TGTGCCAACTCGGGGGTGAACACCGGGGAGCTGTTTTTT.